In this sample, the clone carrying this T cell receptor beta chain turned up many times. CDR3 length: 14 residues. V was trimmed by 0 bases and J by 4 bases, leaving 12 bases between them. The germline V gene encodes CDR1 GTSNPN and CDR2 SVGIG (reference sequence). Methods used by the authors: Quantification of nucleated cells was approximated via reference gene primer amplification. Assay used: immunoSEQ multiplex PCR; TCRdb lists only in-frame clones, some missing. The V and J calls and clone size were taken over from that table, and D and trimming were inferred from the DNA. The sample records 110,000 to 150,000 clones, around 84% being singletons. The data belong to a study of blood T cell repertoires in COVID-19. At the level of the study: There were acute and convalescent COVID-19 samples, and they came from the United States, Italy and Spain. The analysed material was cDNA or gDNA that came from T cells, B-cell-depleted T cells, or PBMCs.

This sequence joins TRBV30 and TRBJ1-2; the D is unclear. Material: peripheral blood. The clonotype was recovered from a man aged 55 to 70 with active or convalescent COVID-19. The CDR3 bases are TGTGCCTGGAGTGTACGGTCTGGTAGCTATGGCTACACCTTC. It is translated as CAWSVRSGSYGYTF.